This TCR beta chain was sequenced for a study of CD4 T cells in relation to SARS-CoV-2 and coronaviruses. Study conclusions and caveats: Roughly 65% of donors had memory CD4+ clonotypes crossrecognizing SARS-CoV-2 and common cold coronavirus spike.

Comment on this clone: Its specificity is not known.

Produced via immunoSEQ multiplex PCR; TCRdb's table is partial and in-frame only. The sample has 60,000 to 80,000 clones; approximately 87% are singletons. V lost 7 bases and J lost 2, with 16 bases in between. The CDR3 length is 15 residues. The V gene's germline CDR1 is SGHAT and CDR2 FQNNGV. Unexposed donor CD4+ T cells date from about 2011-2018, before the COVID-19 pandemic. Naive and memory CD4+ T cells were separated from cryopreserved PBMCs. The material sequenced was memory CD4+ T cells from PBMCs. V and J are TRBV11-2 and TRBJ2-3; D is uncertain. The sequence came from a human donor in good health. In nucleotides, the CDR3 is TGTGCCAGCACTCTTATGGCCAGCTCCACAGATACGCAGTATTTT. This sequence encodes CASTLMASSTDTQYF.